The 21 T cell receptor beta chains reported below all come from one sample, sequenced in a study of OX40 agonist ivuxolimab in advanced cancers. Here immunoSEQ multiplex PCR was the method, and the copy in TCRdb shows in-frame clones only, minus some. The sample shows roughly 53,000 clones, roughly 83% of them seen only once. The sequenced sample was CD4+ or CD8+ T cells sorted from blood, obtained in a trial of the OX40 agonist ivuxolimab. Receptor source: an adult with an advanced solid tumor such as melanoma, head and neck, liver or kidney cancer.

This clone was detected only a few times. The chain is built from TRBV18 and TRBJ2-7; perhaps TRBD2 as D (5 bases). The CDR3 extends over 13 amino acids. Trimming removed 3 bases at V and 6 bases at J, with 12 bases between. In germline, CDR1 is KGHSH, CDR2 LQKENI. The CDR3 DNA reads TGTGCCAGCTCACCGATTGCGGGCGGCGAGCAGTACTTC. Its translation is CASSPIAGGEQYF.

This clone was observed a few times. Different DNA sequences within this sample yield the same CDR3. The rearrangement joins TRBV4-2 to TRBJ2-7, with 7 positions matching TRBD2. The trim removed 3 bases at V and 1 base at J, leaving 3 bases unmatched. The length of the CDR3 is 14 residues. Germline values: CDR1 LGHNA, CDR2 YNFKEQ. CDR3 sequence (DNA): TGTGCCAGCAGCCACGGCGGGGGATCCTACGAGCAGTACTTC. Protein sequence: CASSHGGGSYEQYF.

The chain joins TRBV7-3 to TRBJ2-1; D might be TRBD2 (7 bases). CDR1 and CDR2 (germline): SGHTA, FQGTGA. Trimming shortened V by 5 bases and J by 4 bases, and 15 bases separated the two germline ends. The CDR3 has 15 residues. CDR3 sequence (DNA): TGTGCCAGCAGCGACGGGCGGGGGCCATACAATGAGCAGTTCTTC. Amino acids: CASSDGRGPYNEQFF.

The chain joins TRBV7-8 to TRBJ2-3; D is ambiguous. This CDR3 contains 12 residues. The V end was cut by 6 bases, the J end by 4 bases, with 8 bases between. CDR1 is SGHVS and CDR2 is FQNEAQ in the germline V gene. CDR3 protein: CASSLFSDTQYF. Here the CDR3 DNA reads TGTGCCAGCAGTTTGTTTTCAGATACGCAGTATTTT.

V is TRBV7-2 and J is TRBJ2-2, with 11 bases fitting TRBD1. V was clipped by 2 bases and J by 4 bases; unmatched bases: 3. This CDR3 contains 16 residues. The germline V gene encodes CDR1 SGHTA and CDR2 FQGNSA. The CDR3 nucleotides read TGTGCCAGCAGCTTAATGGGACAGGGGGTCACCGGGGAGCTGTTTTTT. This sequence encodes CASSLMGQGVTGELFF.

This rearrangement joins TRBV11-2 to TRBJ1-3, with D unclear. V shed 5 bases and J shed 0 bases, with 5 bases lying between them. The CDR3 covers 13 residues. Germline V CDR1 and CDR2: SGHAT, FQNNGV. The CDR3 reads CASSNPSGNTIYF. The CDR3 nucleotides read TGTGCCAGCAGCAACCCCTCTGGAAACACCATATATTTT.

Points on this clone: At one end the junction does not follow the germline gene, possibly because of a read error. The chain employs TRBV7-2 and TRBJ1-6; D not certain. This CDR3 contains 14 residues. Germline V CDR1 and CDR2: SGHTA, FQGNSA. The CDR3 protein is CASSVASYNSPLHF. CDR3 DNA sequence: TGTGCCAGCAGCGTAGCCTCCTATAATTCACCCCTCCACTTT.

In the case of this clone: Just one base apart from a much larger clone, this may be a read error. This chain uses TRBV4-2 with TRBJ1-2, with D perhaps matching TRBD1 (6 bases). The V gene's germline CDR1 is LGHNA and CDR2 YNFKEQ. This CDR3 comprises 15 residues. Trimming shortened V by 1 base and J by 2 bases, and 11 bases separated the two germline ends. CDR3 in amino acids: CASSQGQAQNYGYTF. DNA for the CDR3: TGTGCCAGCAGCCAAGGACAGGCCCAGAACTATGGCTACACCTTC.

The chain uses TRBV11-2 and TRBJ1-1; the D gene is possibly TRBD1 (6 bases). Germline V lookup: CDR1 SGHAT, CDR2 FQNNGV. This CDR3 spans 15 amino acids. Trimming left V 0 bases short and J 5 bases short, with 13 bases between. The CDR3 loop is CASSLDRGGLTEAFF. CDR3 coding DNA: TGTGCCAGCAGCTTAGACAGGGGAGGGTTGACTGAAGCTTTCTTT.

The chain uses TRBV28 and TRBJ1-2, with D uncertain. Germline V gene lookup returns CDR1 MDHEN and CDR2 SYDVKM. Trimming pared 7 bases from V and 4 bases from J, leaving 7 bases between. The CDR3 covers 11 residues. The CDR3 DNA follows: TGTGCCAGCATTTCGAGCTATGGCTACACCTTC. Encoded protein: CASISSYGYTF.

The chain recombines TRBV27 with TRBJ1-2; 8 positions agree with TRBD1. The J segment lost 7 bases and the V segment lost 4 bases, leaving 8 bases of the junction unmatched. Germline CDR1 is MNHEY and CDR2 is SMNVEV (reference sequence). The CDR3 runs 14 residues. In DNA, the CDR3 is TGTGCCAGCAGTTGGACAGGGTCGGTTGGTGGCTACACCTTC. It translates to CASSWTGSVGGYTF.

This chain connects TRBV7-2 to TRBJ2-2, with 7 positions matching TRBD2. Germline CDR1 reads SGHTA; CDR2 reads FQGNSA. V shed 7 bases and J 4 bases; nucleotides not matched to a gene: 9. This CDR3 comprises 15 residues. The CDR3 DNA reads as TGTGCCAGCAAGGGGCGGGAGCTTGCCACCGGGGAGCTGTTTTTT. It specifies CASKGRELATGELFF.

V gene TRBV19 combines with J gene TRBJ2-3; 9 nucleotides agree with TRBD2. CDR1 and CDR2 from the germline V gene are LNHDA and SQIVND (reference sequence). The CDR3 is made up of 16 amino acids. With 8 bases clipped from V and 3 bases from J, the junction kept 12 bases outside the gene matches. The CDR3 sequence is CASAFGSGSSTDTQYF. For the CDR3, the DNA is TGTGCCAGTGCCTTTGGTAGCGGGAGTTCGACAGATACGCAGTATTTT.

This clone was counted a single time. J is TRBJ1-5 and V is TRBV6-1; 7 bases map to TRBD1. CDR1 is MNHNS and CDR2 is SASEGT in the germline V gene. V dropped 8 bases and J dropped 7; count of bases not matched to a gene: 8. The CDR3 runs 13 residues. CDR3 nucleotide sequence: TGTGCCAGCTGCCACAGGGGAGACCAGCCCCAGCATTTT. It encodes CASCHRGDQPQHF.

Written as DNA, the CDR3 is TGTGCCAGTAAAAAGTCACAGGAGGCCTACGAGCAGTACTTC. As protein: CASKKSQEAYEQYF. The chain uses TRBV19 and TRBJ2-7, with D possibly being TRBD1 or TRBD2 (5 bases each). CDR3 length: 14 amino acids. CDR1 is LNHDA and CDR2 is SQIVND in the germline V gene (reference sequence). The germline V and J ends were trimmed by 7 bases and 2 bases, with 15 bases remaining between them. Full variable domain (missing parts from reference TRBV19 and TRBJ2-7): DGGITQSPKYLFRKEGQNVTLSCEQNLNHDAMYWYRQDPGQGLRLIYYSQIVNDFQKGDIAEGYSVSREKKESFPLTVTSAQKNPTAFYLCASKKSQEAYEQYFGPGTRLTVT.

The chain is built from TRBV7-8 and TRBJ2-7; 12 nucleotides match TRBD2. CDR1 and CDR2 (germline): SGHVS, FQNEAQ. The V and J ends lost 8 bases and 2 bases, in that order; junction bases with no gene match: 10. This CDR3 spans 16 amino acids. CDR3 amino acids: CASAITSGRFAYEQYF. The CDR3, as DNA: TGTGCCAGCGCAATTACTAGCGGGAGGTTCGCCTACGAGCAGTACTTC.

This clone occurred once. J is TRBJ2-7 and V is TRBV11-2; D call uncertain. CDR1 SGHAT and CDR2 FQNNGV come from the germline V gene. CDR3 length: 14 amino acids. Deletions cut 4 bases from V and 2 bases from J, with 12 bases between. The CDR3 here is CASSSGLGPYEQYF. The CDR3 DNA reads as TGTGCCAGCAGCTCCGGGTTAGGCCCCTACGAGCAGTACTTC.

The chain combines TRBV28 with TRBJ2-7, with D perhaps assigned TRBD1 or TRBD2 (5 bases each). The germline V and J ends were trimmed by 5 bases and 5 bases, with 13 bases remaining between them. The germline V gene encodes CDR1 MDHEN and CDR2 SYDVKM. The CDR3 sequence is 13 residues long. CDR3 sequence reads: CASSPPLGDEQYF. The CDR3 nucleotides are TGTGCCAGCAGTCCCCCCCTGGGGGACGAGCAGTACTTC. Full variable domain (rest looked up from reference TRBV28 and TRBJ2-7): DVKVTQSSRYLVKRTGEKVFLECVQDMDHENMFWYRQDPGLGLRLIYFSYDVKMKEKGDIPEGYSVSREKKERFSLILESASTNQTSMYLCASSPPLGDEQYFGPGTRLTVT.

This chain connects TRBV6-1 to TRBJ1-6; D is uncertain. Germline V gene data show CDR1 as MNHNS and CDR2 as SASEGT. The V gene lost 2 bases and the J gene lost 7 bases, with 9 bases spanning the gap. CDR3 length equals 14 residues. The DNA for the CDR3 is TGTGCCAGCAGTGAACGACCGAAGAATTCACCCCTCCACTTT. It is translated as CASSERPKNSPLHF.

In the case of this clone: Within the sample, other DNA sequences also encode this same CDR3. The chain combines TRBV11-2 with TRBJ2-7; D not resolved. CDR3 length: 12 amino acids. Germline V CDR1 and CDR2: SGHAT, FQNNGV. V was cut by 6 bases and J by 1 base, with 7 bases left in between. The CDR3 region has the DNA TGTGCCAGCAGTCTCCTTTCCTACGAGCAGTACTTC. As protein: CASSLLSYEQYF.

The V call is TRBV14, the J call TRBJ2-1; D may be TRBD2 (5 bases). Germline V gives CDR1 SGHDN, CDR2 FVKESK. Deletions cut 2 bases from V and 9 bases from J, with 17 bases between. The CDR3 totals 15 residues. For the CDR3, the DNA is TGTGCCAGCAGCCAACTGGGAGAGTTTCGGGGTGAGCAGTTCTTC. It codes for CASSQLGEFRGEQFF.